The following is a T cell receptor beta chain sequence with its context. Its antigen is unknown. The data were taken from a study of blood T cells in healthy people across ages. Study-level results: A roughly linear age-dependent decrease characterized TCR beta diversity per million T cells.

A second PCR of roughly 6 to 12 cycles used a sample-barcoded 5' primer and a J-beta primer mix. MiXCR, run by TCRdb on the 5' RACE reads, gives a single entry per CDR3 protein. The sample records 1.5 million to 2 million distinct CDR3 sequences, 28% being singletons. In germline, CDR1 is SQVTM, CDR2 ANQGSEA. V lost 5 bases, J lost 4 bases, and 11 bases lay in between. This CDR3 is 12 amino acids long. Around 10 milliliters of peripheral blood were drawn from each donor. Per sample, a minimum of 6 million PBMCs were isolated. V usage is TRBV29-1 and J usage is TRBJ1-1; weak D call: TRBD1 (6 bases). The sequencing sample was made of blood. The sequence came from a woman in her thirties in good health. The CDR3 here is CSVRGQATEAFF. DNA for the CDR3: TGCAGCGTTCGGGGGCAGGCCACTGAAGCTTTCTTT.